Presented here are 9 T cell receptor beta chains from one specimen sequenced in a study of shared T cell receptors in the human thymus (dated by TCRdb to about 2021). Receptors were amplified or captured by the immunoSEQ multiplex PCR assay. This is the immuneACCESS table as TCRdb keeps it, with only in-frame sequences that have V and J called. A part of the clones is gone; compared with another copy, unresolved V genes explain less than half, and the rest is unexplained. The sample yields hundreds of thousands of clones; 78% were counted once. The ten largest clones take up 0.01% to 0.015% of the sample. Another study also made use of these data, one on human thymus T cells.

Input material: thymocytes. The receptors originated from a boy under two years old with a congenital heart defect. Donor details come from another sample of the same person, matched by shared clones.

The chain joins TRBV19 to TRBJ2-7; 11 bases match TRBD1. V shed 6 bases and J 3 bases; nucleotides not matched to a gene: 10. The CDR3 is 16 residues long. CDR1 and CDR2 (germline): LNHDA, SQIVND (reference sequence). CDR3 sequence reads: CASRSLGTGGHYEQYF. The CDR3 DNA reads as TGTGCCAGTAGGAGCCTAGGGACAGGGGGTCACTACGAGCAGTACTTC. Supplemented by reference TRBV19 and TRBJ2-7, the full variable domain reads DGGITQSPKYLFRKEGQNVTLSCEQNLNHDAMYWYRQDPGQGLRLIYYSQIVNDFQKGDIAEGYSVSREKKESFPLTVTSAQKNPTAFYLCASRSLGTGGHYEQYFGPGTRLTVT.

The V and J genes are TRBV4-2 and TRBJ2-5, with TRBD1 matching 7 bases. With 4 bases clipped from V and 5 bases from J, the junction kept 10 bases outside the gene matches. Germline lookup yields CDR1 LGHNA and CDR2 YNFKEQ. This CDR3 contains 15 residues. CDR3 coding DNA: TGTGCCAGCAGCCCCCGACCGACAGGGTCCGAGACCCAGTACTTC. This encodes CASSPRPTGSETQYF.

V and J are TRBV2 and TRBJ1-4; 8 positions agree with TRBD1. Trimming removed 4 bases from V and 3 bases from J; junction bases left unmatched: 1. Germline V CDR1 and CDR2: SNHLY, FYNNEI. This CDR3 comprises 14 residues. The CDR3 coding sequence is TGTGCCAGCAGTGTACAGGGGGCTAATGAAAAACTGTTTTTT. This encodes CASSVQGANEKLFF.

V usage is TRBV12-5 and J usage is TRBJ2-7, with 8 bases matching TRBD1. The length of the CDR3 is 15 residues. V trimming: 7 bases; J trimming: 2 bases; junction bases outside the gene matches: 10. CDR1 and CDR2 (germline): LGHNT, FRNRAP. CDR3 in amino acids: CASAHGTGEPYEQYF. Written as DNA, the CDR3 is TGTGCTAGTGCCCATGGGACAGGAGAGCCCTACGAGCAGTACTTC.

The chain uses TRBV4-1 and TRBJ2-1, with TRBD2 matching 9 bases. The V and J ends lost 1 base and 2 bases, in that order; junction bases with no gene match: 12. CDR3 length equals 19 residues. Germline CDR1 MGHRA, CDR2 YSYEKL. The CDR3 is CASSQATPLAGVPYNEQFF. Written as DNA, the CDR3 is TGCGCCAGCAGCCAAGCGACGCCGTTAGCGGGAGTCCCCTACAATGAGCAGTTCTTC.

V usage is TRBV7-6 and J usage is TRBJ2-1, with 12 bases fitting TRBD2. The junction had 7 bases not matched to a gene; V was cut back by 4 bases and J by 3 bases. Germline lookup yields CDR1 SGHVS and CDR2 FNYEAQ. The CDR3 contains 17 residues. The CDR3 bases are TGTGCCAGCAGCTCGGAGCCTAGCGGGAGGGACTACAATGAGCAGTTCTTC. This encodes CASSSEPSGRDYNEQFF.

J is TRBJ2-7 and V is TRBV13; weak D call: TRBD1 (6 bases). CDR1 is PRHDT and CDR2 is FYEKMQ in the germline V gene (reference sequence). V lost 5 bases and J 0 bases, leaving 20 bases between the germline ends. The CDR3 totals 17 residues. The CDR3 coding sequence is TGTGCCAGCAGCCCCCTCCTGACAGGAGATGTCTCCTACGAGCAGTACTTC. Protein product: CASSPLLTGDVSYEQYF.

This clone was counted a few times. The chain uses TRBV19 and TRBJ1-3; D is unclear. V shed 6 bases and J shed 4 bases, with 13 bases lying between them. This CDR3 contains 14 residues. Germline CDR1 and CDR2: LNHDA and SQIVND (reference sequence). The CDR3 DNA reads as TGTGCCAGTAGCCGGGAAAAACACGGAAACACCATATATTTT. Its protein product is CASSREKHGNTIYF.

The J gene is TRBJ2-7, the V gene TRBV5-5, with 10 positions matching TRBD1. This CDR3 region has 17 residues. CDR1 is SGHKS, CDR2 YYEKEE, per germline (reference sequence). The V gene end was trimmed by 3 bases and the J gene end by 3 bases; junction bases not matched to a gene: 12. The CDR3 DNA sequence: TGTGCCAGCAGCTGCACTACCATCCGGGACAGGGGCTACGAGCAGTACTTC. The encoded protein is CASSCTTIRDRGYEQYF.